The 15 T cell receptor beta chains presented below share a single source sample, sequenced in a study of cytomegalovirus exposure and HLA in healthy donors. The primer mix had 60 Vbeta and 13 Jbeta primers. Sequencing was performed with immunoSEQ multiplex PCR; in TCRdb, only in-frame clones are kept and a portion is missing. The sample includes about 160,000 clones, about four fifths seen only once; the top ten take around 9%. Material for sequencing was PBMCs. Receptors were obtained from a male donor in good health and CMV-seropositive.

The gene calls are TRBV10-2 and TRBJ1-2, with D unclear. Trimming pared 0 bases from V and 8 bases from J, leaving 13 bases between. The CDR3 spans 14 residues. Germline CDR1 and CDR2: WSHSY and SAAADI. CDR3 amino acids: CASSESGRAGGYTF. The CDR3 DNA reads as TGCGCCAGCAGTGAGTCGGGCCGCGCAGGAGGCTACACCTTC.

This clone was found a few times. The chain couples TRBV5-1 to TRBJ2-1; TRBD2 matches at 9 bases. The CDR3 is 17 amino acids. Trimming removed 1 base from V and 4 bases from J; junction bases left unmatched: 9. The germline CDR1 and CDR2 sequences are SGHRS and YFSETQ. CDR3 sequence reads: CASSLFWSSGTYNEQFF. DNA for the CDR3: TGCGCCAGCAGCTTGTTTTGGTCTAGCGGGACGTACAATGAGCAGTTCTTC.

The gene calls are TRBV5-1 and TRBJ1-2; 7 nucleotides agree with TRBD1. V lost 4 bases to trimming and J lost 4 bases; unmatched junction nucleotides: 10. Germline lookup yields CDR1 SGHRS and CDR2 YFSETQ. The CDR3 length is 15 residues. CDR3 coding DNA: TGCGCCAGCAGCGCGACACAGGGGCTGGGCTATGGCTACACCTTC. Protein sequence: CASSATQGLGYGYTF.

In its sample, this clone was seen a few times. Written as DNA, the CDR3 is TGTGCCAGCAGCCCGTTGACAGGGAGGTGGGCTTTCTTT. Amino acids: CASSPLTGRWAFF. V is TRBV7-6 and J is TRBJ1-1; 7 nucleotides agree with TRBD1. Germline V gene sequence: CDR1 SGHVS, CDR2 FNYEAQ. The CDR3 loop spans 13 amino acids. The junction had 11 bases not matched to a gene; V was cut back by 5 bases and J by 11 bases.

This clone has a handful of counts. The chain couples TRBV5-1 to TRBJ1-1; TRBD1 agrees at 9 bases. The ends lost 4 bases at V and 2 bases at J; junction bases unmatched: 6. CDR1 and CDR2 (germline): SGHRS, YFSETQ. The CDR3 is made up of 15 amino acids. CDR3 bases: TGCGCCAGCAGCCAGGGGACAGGGATAAACACTGAAGCTTTCTTT. Residues: CASSQGTGINTEAFF. Full variable domain (outside the CDR3, taken from reference TRBV5-1 and TRBJ1-1): KAGVTQTPRYLIKTRGQQVTLSCSPISGHRSVSWYQQTPGQGLQFLFEYFSETQRNKGNFPGRFSGRQFSNSRSEMNVSTLELGDSALYLCASSQGTGINTEAFFGQGTRLTVV.

This clone was counted a few times. This rearrangement joins TRBV11-2 to TRBJ2-1; TRBD2 aligns across 9 bases. CDR3 length: 16 residues. Germline trimming cut 0 bases from V and 5 bases from J; bases unmatched to any gene: 5. In germline, CDR1 is SGHAT, CDR2 FQNNGV. CDR3 bases: TGTGCCAGCAGCTTAGAGATAGCGGGAGATGACAATGAGCAGTTCTTC. The encoded protein is CASSLEIAGDDNEQFF. Supplemented by reference TRBV11-2 and TRBJ2-1, the full variable domain reads EAGVAQSPRYKIIEKRQSVAFWCNPISGHATLYWYQQILGQGPKLLIQFQNNGVVDDSQLPKDRFSAERLKGVDSTLKIQPAKLEDSAVYLCASSLEIAGDDNEQFFGPGTRLTVL.

By share, this clone ranks as medium-sized. The chain carries TRBV4-3 and TRBJ1-3; D unclear. The length of the CDR3 is 17 residues. The germline gives CDR1 LGHNA, CDR2 YSLEER. V lost 2 bases and J lost 1, with 15 bases in between. CDR3 DNA: TGCGCCAGCAGCCAACGGTGGGAGGGAAGATCTGGAAACACCATATATTTT. Its protein product is CASSQRWEGRSGNTIYF.

In nucleotides, the CDR3 is TGTGCCAGCAGCGCCACTCCGGGACAGACGTCCTATGGCTACACCTTC. Translated: CASSATPGQTSYGYTF. The V and J genes are TRBV11-2 and TRBJ1-2; TRBD1 matches at 7 bases. The V gene's germline CDR1 is SGHAT and CDR2 FQNNGV. The CDR3 loop spans 16 amino acids. Trimming cost V 5 bases and J 4 bases; bases outside gene matches: 13.

The rearrangement links TRBV7-9 to TRBJ2-7; weak D call: TRBD2 (6 bases). Between the trimmed V and J ends, which lost 0 bases and 6 bases, there was a span of 18 bases. Germline loops: CDR1 SEHNR, CDR2 FQNEAQ (reference sequence). This CDR3 has 16 amino acids. The CDR3 bases are TGTGCCAGCAGCTTAGCCCTGGGGTCCGGGAGCCGCGAGCAGTACTTC. It encodes CASSLALGSGSREQYF.

The V and J genes are TRBV7-2 and TRBJ2-7; 8 nucleotides align to TRBD2. Germline CDR1 is SGHTA and CDR2 is FQGNSA. CDR3 length: 13 amino acids. After removal of 5 bases from V and 6 bases from J, the junction contained 6 bases not matched to a gene. This CDR3 reads CASSPGTRGEQYF. CDR3 nucleotides: TGTGCCAGCAGCCCCGGGACTAGAGGCGAGCAGTACTTC.

The V call is TRBV29-1, the J call TRBJ1-3; 7 nucleotides align to TRBD1. With 7 bases clipped from V and 0 bases from J, the junction kept 3 bases outside the gene matches. Germline-derived CDR1 and CDR2 are SQVTM and ANQGSEA. The CDR3 covers 13 residues. CDR3 amino acids: CSGRGHSGNTIYF. For the CDR3, the DNA is TGCAGCGGGAGGGGGCACTCTGGAAACACCATATATTTT. Looking up the rest from reference TRBV29-1 and TRBJ1-3 gives the full variable domain: SAVISQKPSRDICQRGTSLTIQCQVDSQVTMMFWYRQQPGQSLTLIATANQGSEATYESGFVIDKFPISRPNLTFSTLTVSNMSPEDSSIYLCSGRGHSGNTIYFGEGSWLTVV.

The chain joins TRBV9 to TRBJ2-5; 11 bases fit TRBD2. Trimming cost V 0 bases and J 4 bases; bases outside gene matches: 5. Germline V gene data show CDR1 as SGDLS and CDR2 as YYNGEE. CDR3 length equals 16 residues. The DNA of the CDR3 is TGTGCCAGCAGCGTAGTGGGTAGCGGGAGGGGAGAGACCCAGTACTTC. Residues: CASSVVGSGRGETQYF.

V is TRBV11-2 and J is TRBJ1-6; D gene uncertain. The CDR3 sequence is 13 residues long. V lost 5 bases, J lost 7 bases, and 9 bases lay in between. Germline assignment: CDR1 SGHAT and CDR2 FQNNGV. The CDR3 bases are TGTGCCAGCAGCCGAGACACCAATTCACCCCTCCACTTT. Protein: CASSRDTNSPLHF.

The chain uses TRBV7-2 and TRBJ1-4; the D is unclear. The V end was cut by 5 bases, the J end by 5 bases, with 15 bases between. Germline CDR1 and CDR2: SGHTA and FQGNSA. The CDR3 consists of 15 residues. CDR3 protein: CASSPGYNSNEKLFF. The CDR3, as DNA: TGTGCCAGCAGCCCCGGGTATAATAGCAATGAAAAACTGTTTTTT.

The gene calls are TRBV5-1 and TRBJ2-3; D is ambiguous. Germline V lookup: CDR1 SGHRS, CDR2 YFSETQ. V shed 0 bases and J shed 3 bases, with 5 bases lying between them. The CDR3 is 13 residues long. The CDR3 loop reads CASSLGSTDTQYF. CDR3 nucleotide sequence: TGCGCCAGCAGCTTGGGGAGTACAGATACGCAGTATTTT.